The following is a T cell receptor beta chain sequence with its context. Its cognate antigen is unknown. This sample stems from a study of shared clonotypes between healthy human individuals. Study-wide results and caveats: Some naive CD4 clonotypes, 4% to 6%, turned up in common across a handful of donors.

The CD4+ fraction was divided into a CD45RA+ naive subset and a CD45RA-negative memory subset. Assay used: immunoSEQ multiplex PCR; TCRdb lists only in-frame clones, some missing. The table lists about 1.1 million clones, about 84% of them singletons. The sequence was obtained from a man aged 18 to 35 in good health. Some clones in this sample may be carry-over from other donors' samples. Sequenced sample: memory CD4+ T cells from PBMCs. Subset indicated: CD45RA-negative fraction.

The CDR3 protein is CASRPGQGRYGYTF. Here the CDR3 DNA reads TGTGCCAGTAGACCGGGACAGGGTCGATATGGCTACACCTTC. This chain joins TRBV19 and TRBJ1-2; 9 bases are a match to TRBD1. The CDR3 length is 14 residues. Losses at the gene ends were 6 bases for V and 5 bases for J; bases not matched to a gene: 7. Germline CDR1 is LNHDA and CDR2 is SQIVND (reference sequence).